This TCR beta chain is drawn from a study of blood T cell repertoires in COVID-19. The overall study: The United States, Italy and Spain supplied acute and convalescent COVID-19 samples. From T cells, B-cell-depleted T cells, or PBMCs came the material, which was cDNA or gDNA.

The germline CDR1 and CDR2 sequences are SGHRS and YFSETQ. The CDR3 consists of 14 residues. V lost 6 bases and J lost 8; bases outside the gene matches: 10. Methods used by the authors: Reference gene primer amplification yielded estimated nucleated cell counts. Clones were sequenced by immunoSEQ multiplex PCR, and TCRdb holds only the in-frame ones, with some missing. The V and J calls and the clone size are those of that table, but D and trimming were determined from the DNA. The profile shows 60,000 to 85,000 clones, 80% to 90% of them singletons. The sequenced material came from peripheral blood. This receptor was taken from a woman aged 45-59 years with active COVID-19. The chain links TRBV5-1 to TRBJ2-1; TRBD2 agrees at 8 bases. The CDR3 loop reads CASKAGAGVDEQFF. CDR3 bases: TGCGCCAGCAAAGCGGGAGCGGGTGTAGATGAGCAGTTCTTC.